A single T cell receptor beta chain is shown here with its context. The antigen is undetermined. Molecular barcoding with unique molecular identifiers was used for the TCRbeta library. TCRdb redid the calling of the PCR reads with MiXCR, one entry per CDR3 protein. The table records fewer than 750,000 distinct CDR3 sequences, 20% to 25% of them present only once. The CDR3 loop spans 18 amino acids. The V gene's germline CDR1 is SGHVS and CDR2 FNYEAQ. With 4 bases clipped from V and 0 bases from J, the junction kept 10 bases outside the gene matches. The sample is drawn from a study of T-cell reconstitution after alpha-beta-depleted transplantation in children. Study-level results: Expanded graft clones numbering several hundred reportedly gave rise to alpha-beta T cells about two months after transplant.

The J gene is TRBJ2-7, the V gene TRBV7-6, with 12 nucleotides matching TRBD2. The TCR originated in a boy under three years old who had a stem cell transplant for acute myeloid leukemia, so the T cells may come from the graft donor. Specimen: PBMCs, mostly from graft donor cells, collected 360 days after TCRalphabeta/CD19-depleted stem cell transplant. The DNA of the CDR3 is TGTGCCAGCAGCTCATCACTAGCGGGGGGACAGAGCTCCTACGAGCAGTACTTC. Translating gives CASSSSLAGGQSSYEQYF. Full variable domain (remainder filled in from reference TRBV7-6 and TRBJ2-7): GAGVSQSPRYKVTKRGQDVALRCDPISGHVSLYWYRQALGQGPEFLTYFNYEAQQDKSGLPNDRFSAERPEGSISTLTIQRTEQRDSAMYRCASSSSLAGGQSSYEQYFGPGTRLTVT.